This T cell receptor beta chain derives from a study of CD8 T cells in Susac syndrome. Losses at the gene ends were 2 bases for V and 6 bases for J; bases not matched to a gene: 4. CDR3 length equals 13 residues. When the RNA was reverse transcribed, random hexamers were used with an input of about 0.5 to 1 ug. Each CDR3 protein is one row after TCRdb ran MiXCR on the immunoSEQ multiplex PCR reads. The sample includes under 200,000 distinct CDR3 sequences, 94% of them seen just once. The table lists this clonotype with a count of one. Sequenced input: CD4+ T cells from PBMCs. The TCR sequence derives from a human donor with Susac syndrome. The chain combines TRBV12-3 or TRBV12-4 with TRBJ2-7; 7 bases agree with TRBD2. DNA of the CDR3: TGTGCCAGCAGTTTATCCAGGGAGGGCGAGCAGTACTTC. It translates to CASSLSREGEQYF.